A selection of T cell receptor beta chains follows, all from one sample in a study of T cell responses to AZD1222 COVID-19 vaccine. Method: immunoSEQ multiplex PCR; TCRdb's copy keeps in-frame clones and lacks some. The sample gives 100,000 or so clones, just over 85% of which show up once; roughly 6.3% is in the top ten. The sequencing used peripheral blood, collected on day 0 of AZD1222 vaccination. These receptors were taken from an adult in good health. Each CDR3 is given with its conserved first and last residue. Fields, in order: clone size, J gene, V gene, D gene, CDR3 protein, CDR3 DNA. D genes are given only for firm matches. The size field is filled for only some rows; it gives once, few, many or a size class.

size: few
J: TRBJ1-1
V: TRBV6-5
D: .
CDR3: CASSPVGRGNTEAFF
DNA: TGTGCCAGCAGTCCCGTGGGGAGGGGTAACACTGAAGCTTTCTTT

size: .
J: TRBJ2-3
V: TRBV3-1/TRBV3-2
D: .
CDR3: CASSQNLLAPDTQYF
DNA: TGTGCCAGCAGCCAAAATTTGCTAGCCCCAGATACGCAGTATTTT

size: few
J: TRBJ1-3
V: TRBV21-1
D: .
CDR3: CASSGPQDFSGNTIYF
DNA: TGTGCCAGCAGCGGGCCCCAGGACTTCTCTGGAAACACCATATATTTT

size: .
J: TRBJ2-3
V: TRBV5-6
D: .
CDR3: CASSPLGVLDTQYF
DNA: TGTGCCAGCAGCCCGCTGGGCGTTTTGGATACGCAGTATTTT

size: .
J: TRBJ1-6
V: TRBV3-1/TRBV3-2
D: .
CDR3: CASSPHRGSPLHF
DNA: TGTGCCAGCAGCCCCCACCGTGGATCACCCCTCCACTTT

size: .
J: TRBJ2-5
V: TRBV6-2/TRBV6-3
D: TRBD1
CDR3: CASSAYRGRWETQYF
DNA: TGTGCCAGCAGTGCCTACAGGGGGCGCTGGGAGACCCAGTACTTC

size: .
J: TRBJ2-7
V: TRBV29-1
D: TRBD1
CDR3: CSVDNLGQGKLYEQYF
DNA: TGCAGCGTTGACAATCTGGGACAGGGGAAACTCTACGAGCAGTACTTC

size: .
J: TRBJ1-5
V: TRBV6-5
D: TRBD1
CDR3: CASSYWTGSPQPQHF
DNA: TGTGCCAGCAGTTACTGGACAGGGAGTCCTCAGCCCCAGCATTTT

size: .
J: TRBJ1-5
V: TRBV15
D: .
CDR3: CATSREQTSNQPQHF
DNA: TGTGCCACCAGCAGAGAACAGACTAGCAATCAGCCCCAGCATTTT

size: .
J: TRBJ2-1
V: TRBV7-9
D: .
CDR3: CASSSPPLSGLGAREQFF
DNA: TGTGCCAGCAGCTCCCCGCCGTTATCAGGGTTAGGGGCGCGTGAGCAGTTCTTC

size: once
J: TRBJ1-5
V: TRBV6-1
D: .
CDR3: CASSEGQLNQPQHF
DNA: TGTGCCAGCAGTGAAGGGCAGCTTAATCAGCCCCAGCATTTT

size: .
J: TRBJ2-1
V: TRBV11-2
D: TRBD1
CDR3: CASSLEGTGHNEQFF
DNA: TGTGCCAGCAGCTTAGAAGGGACAGGGCACAATGAGCAGTTCTTC

size: .
J: TRBJ1-1
V: TRBV6-5
D: TRBD1
CDR3: CASRDRGMNTEAFF
DNA: TGTGCCAGCAGAGACAGGGGTATGAACACTGAAGCTTTCTTT

size: .
J: TRBJ2-7
V: TRBV19
D: TRBD2
CDR3: CASSEASGAYYEQYF
DNA: TGTGCCAGTAGCGAGGCTAGCGGGGCCTACTACGAGCAGTACTTC

size: .
J: TRBJ1-1
V: TRBV7-9
D: .
CDR3: CASSIRGEAFF
DNA: TGTGCCAGCAGCATCCGGGGTGAAGCTTTCTTT

size: .
J: TRBJ1-4
V: TRBV7-2
D: .
CDR3: CASSLDRREKLFF
DNA: TGTGCCAGCAGCTTAGACAGAAGGGAAAAACTGTTTTTT

size: .
J: TRBJ2-1
V: TRBV5-1
D: TRBD1
CDR3: CASNGQGNEQFF
DNA: TGCGCCAGCAACGGACAGGGAAATGAGCAGTTCTTC

size: .
J: TRBJ1-5
V: TRBV21-1
D: .
CDR3: CASSQRGLVNQPQHF
DNA: TGTGCCAGCAGCCAAAGGGGGTTAGTCAATCAGCCCCAGCATTTT

size: .
J: TRBJ2-7
V: TRBV7-2
D: .
CDR3: CASSDYYEQYF
DNA: TGTGCCAGCAGCGATTACTACGAGCAGTACTTC

size: .
J: TRBJ1-6
V: TRBV30
D: .
CDR3: CAWTRDSLSYNSPLHF
DNA: TGTGCCTGGACTCGCGACAGCCTCTCCTATAATTCACCCCTCCACTTT

size: .
J: TRBJ1-6
V: TRBV6-5
D: .
CDR3: CASRPGGPAGSPLHF
DNA: TGTGCCAGCAGACCGGGCGGGCCCGCGGGTTCACCCCTCCACTTT

size: once
J: TRBJ1-6
V: TRBV11-2
D: .
CDR3: CASSLTHSNNSPLHF
DNA: TGTGCCAGCAGCTTAACTCACTCTAATAATTCACCCCTCCACTTT

size: .
J: TRBJ2-7
V: TRBV19
D: TRBD1
CDR3: CASTSGTGVTYEQYF
DNA: TGTGCCAGTACCTCCGGGACAGGGGTTACCTACGAGCAGTACTTC

size: .
J: TRBJ1-3
V: TRBV7-9
D: .
CDR3: CASSFGSGNTIYF
DNA: TGTGCCAGCAGCTTTGGCTCTGGAAACACCATATATTTT

size: .
J: TRBJ2-3
V: TRBV11-3
D: TRBD2
CDR3: CASSLDVAGRLTDTQYF
DNA: TGTGCCAGCAGCTTAGATGTAGCGGGACGACTCACAGATACGCAGTATTTT

size: .
J: TRBJ2-2
V: TRBV2
D: .
CDR3: CASIGVSPNTGELFF
DNA: TGTGCCAGCATTGGAGTCTCGCCCAACACCGGGGAGCTGTTTTTT

size: .
J: TRBJ1-6
V: TRBV5-4
D: .
CDR3: CASSRTFDSPLHF
DNA: TGTGCCAGCTCCCGGACTTTTGATTCACCCCTCCACTTT

size: .
J: TRBJ2-2
V: TRBV19
D: .
CDR3: CASSETSTTGELFF
DNA: TGTGCCAGTAGTGAGACTTCCACCACCGGGGAGCTGTTTTTT

size: .
J: TRBJ1-5
V: TRBV7-6
D: .
CDR3: CASSSDLGGNQPQHF
DNA: TGTGCCAGCAGCTCGGACCTCGGTGGCAATCAGCCCCAGCATTTT

size: .
J: TRBJ2-7
V: TRBV6-4
D: TRBD1
CDR3: CASSGGQPRHEQYF
DNA: TGTGCCAGCAGTGGGGGACAGCCTCGGCACGAGCAGTACTTC

size: .
J: TRBJ1-1
V: TRBV5-1
D: .
CDR3: CARTSGGGPYTEAFF
DNA: TGCGCCCGCACCTCTGGGGGGGGGCCTTACACTGAAGCTTTCTTT

size: .
J: TRBJ1-5
V: TRBV2
D: TRBD1
CDR3: CASSRTGADSNQPQHF
DNA: TGTGCCAGCAGCCGGACAGGGGCCGATAGCAATCAGCCCCAGCATTTT

size: .
J: TRBJ1-4
V: TRBV4-1
D: .
CDR3: CASSQARTARGSSNEKLFF
DNA: TGCGCCAGCAGCCAAGCAAGGACGGCCCGGGGATCGTCGAATGAAAAACTGTTTTTT

size: .
J: TRBJ1-1
V: TRBV6-5
D: .
CDR3: CASSPLSGFAEAFF
DNA: TGTGCCAGCAGCCCCCTTTCGGGGTTCGCTGAAGCTTTCTTT

size: .
J: TRBJ2-2
V: TRBV10-3
D: TRBD1
CDR3: CAISELGTGHTGELFF
DNA: TGTGCCATCAGTGAGCTCGGGACAGGGCACACCGGGGAGCTGTTTTTT

size: .
J: TRBJ1-1
V: TRBV2
D: .
CDR3: CASSYSYTEAFF
DNA: TGTGCCAGCAGTTACAGCTACACTGAAGCTTTCTTT

size: .
J: TRBJ1-1
V: TRBV4-3
D: .
CDR3: CASSQDLQSGNTEAFF
DNA: TGCGCCAGCAGCCAAGATCTTCAGTCGGGGAACACTGAAGCTTTCTTT

size: .
J: TRBJ1-5
V: TRBV19
D: .
CDR3: CASSIIVTAVRDQPQHF
DNA: TGTGCCAGTAGTATAATCGTCACGGCAGTGAGGGATCAGCCCCAGCATTTT

size: .
J: TRBJ1-2
V: TRBV2
D: TRBD1
CDR3: CASRRDRLAGYGYTF
DNA: TGTGCCAGCAGACGGGACAGACTGGCGGGATATGGCTACACCTTC

size: once
J: TRBJ2-7
V: TRBV19
D: .
CDR3: CASSIGSGYEQYF
DNA: TGTGCCAGTAGTATAGGGAGCGGGTACGAGCAGTACTTC

size: .
J: TRBJ1-1
V: TRBV5-1
D: .
CDR3: CASSLILGTEAFF
DNA: TGCGCCAGCAGCTTGATATTGGGGACTGAAGCTTTCTTT

size: .
J: TRBJ1-1
V: TRBV19
D: .
CDR3: CASSTAKDVGTEAFF
DNA: TGTGCCAGTAGCACTGCTAAGGATGTCGGCACTGAAGCTTTCTTT

size: medium-sized
J: TRBJ2-1
V: TRBV4-1
D: .
CDR3: CASSQQTTYNEQFF
DNA: TGCGCCAGCAGCCAACAAACTACCTACAATGAGCAGTTCTTC

size: .
J: TRBJ2-7
V: TRBV7-6
D: TRBD1
CDR3: CASSLRGQGSGGEQYF
DNA: TGTGCCAGCAGCTTAAGGGGGCAGGGTTCGGGTGGCGAGCAGTACTTC

size: .
J: TRBJ2-1
V: TRBV13
D: TRBD1
CDR3: CASSLVGQGNEQFF
DNA: TGTGCCAGCAGCTTAGTAGGACAGGGGAATGAGCAGTTCTTC

size: .
J: TRBJ1-5
V: TRBV6-4
D: .
CDR3: CASSEQGGQPQHF
DNA: TGTGCCAGCAGTGAACAAGGGGGTCAGCCCCAGCATTTT